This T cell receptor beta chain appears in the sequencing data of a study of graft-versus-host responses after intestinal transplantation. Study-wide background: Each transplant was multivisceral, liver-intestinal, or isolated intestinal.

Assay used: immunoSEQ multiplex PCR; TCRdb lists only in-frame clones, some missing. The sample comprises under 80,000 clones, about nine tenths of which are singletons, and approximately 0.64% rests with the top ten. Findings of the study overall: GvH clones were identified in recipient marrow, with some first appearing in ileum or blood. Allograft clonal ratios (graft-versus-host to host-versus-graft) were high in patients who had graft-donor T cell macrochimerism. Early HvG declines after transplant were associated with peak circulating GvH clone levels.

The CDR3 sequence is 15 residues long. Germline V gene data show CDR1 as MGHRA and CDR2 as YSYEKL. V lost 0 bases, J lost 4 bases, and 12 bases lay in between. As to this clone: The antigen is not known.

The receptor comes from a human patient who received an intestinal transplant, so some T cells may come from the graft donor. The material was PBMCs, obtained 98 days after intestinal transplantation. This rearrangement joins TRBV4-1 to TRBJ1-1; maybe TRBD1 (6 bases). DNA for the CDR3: TGCGCCAGCAGCCAAGATTCCGGGGGCGGCACTGAAGCTTTCTTT. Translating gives CASSQDSGGGTEAFF.